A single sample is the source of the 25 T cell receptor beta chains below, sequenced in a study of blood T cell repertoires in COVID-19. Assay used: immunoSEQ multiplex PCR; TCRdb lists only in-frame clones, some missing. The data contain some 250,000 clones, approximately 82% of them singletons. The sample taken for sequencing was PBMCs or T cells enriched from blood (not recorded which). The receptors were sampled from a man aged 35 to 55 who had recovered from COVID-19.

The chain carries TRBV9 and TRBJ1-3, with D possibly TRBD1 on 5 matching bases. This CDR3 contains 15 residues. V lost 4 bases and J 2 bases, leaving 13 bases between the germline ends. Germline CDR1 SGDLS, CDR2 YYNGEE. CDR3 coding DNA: TGTGCCAGCAGCCGAAACGACAGAGCTGGAAACACCATATATTTT. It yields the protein CASSRNDRAGNTIYF.

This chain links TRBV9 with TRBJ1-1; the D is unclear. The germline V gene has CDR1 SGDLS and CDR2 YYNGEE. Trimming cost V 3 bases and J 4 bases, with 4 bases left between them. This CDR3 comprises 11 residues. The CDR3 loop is CASSAGTEAFF. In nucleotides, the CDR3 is TGTGCCAGCAGCGCCGGCACTGAAGCTTTCTTT.

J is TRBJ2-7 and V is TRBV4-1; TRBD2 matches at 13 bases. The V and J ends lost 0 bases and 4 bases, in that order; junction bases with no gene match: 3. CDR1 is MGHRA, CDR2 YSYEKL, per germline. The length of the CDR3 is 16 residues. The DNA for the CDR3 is TGCGCCAGCAGCCAAGATGGGACTAGCGGGGTATACGAGCAGTACTTC. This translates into CASSQDGTSGVYEQYF.

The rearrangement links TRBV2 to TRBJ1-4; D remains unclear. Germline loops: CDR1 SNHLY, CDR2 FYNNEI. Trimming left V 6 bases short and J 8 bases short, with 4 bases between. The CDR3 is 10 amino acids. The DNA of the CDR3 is TGTGCCAGCAGCAGAGAAAAACTGTTTTTT. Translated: CASSREKLFF.

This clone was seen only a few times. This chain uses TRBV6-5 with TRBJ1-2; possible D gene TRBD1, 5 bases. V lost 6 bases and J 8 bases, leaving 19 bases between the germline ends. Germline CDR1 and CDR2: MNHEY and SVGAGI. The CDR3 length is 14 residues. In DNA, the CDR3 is TGTGCCAGCAGAAGTCCCTCCAAGGGGCGAGGCTACACCTTC. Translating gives CASRSPSKGRGYTF.

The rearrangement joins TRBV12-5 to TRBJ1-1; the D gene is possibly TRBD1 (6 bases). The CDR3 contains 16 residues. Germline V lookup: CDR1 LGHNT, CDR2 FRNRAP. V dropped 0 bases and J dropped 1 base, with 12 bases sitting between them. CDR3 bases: TGTGCTAGTGGTTTGGTGGTAGAGGGGGAGAACACTGAAGCTTTCTTT. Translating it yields CASGLVVEGENTEAFF.

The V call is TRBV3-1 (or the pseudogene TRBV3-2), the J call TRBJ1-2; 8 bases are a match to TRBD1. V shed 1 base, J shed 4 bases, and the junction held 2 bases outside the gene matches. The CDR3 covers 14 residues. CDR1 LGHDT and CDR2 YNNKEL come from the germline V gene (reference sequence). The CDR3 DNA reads TGTGCCAGCAGCCAAGTAGGACAGGGCTATGGCTACACCTTC. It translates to CASSQVGQGYGYTF.

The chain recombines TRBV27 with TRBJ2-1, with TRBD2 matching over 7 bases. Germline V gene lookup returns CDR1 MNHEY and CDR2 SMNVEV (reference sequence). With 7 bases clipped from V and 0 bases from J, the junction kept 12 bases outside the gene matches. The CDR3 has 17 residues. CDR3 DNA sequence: TGTGCCAGCATCGCAAAATCTCGCGGGAGCTCCTACAATGAGCAGTTCTTC. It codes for CASIAKSRGSSYNEQFF.

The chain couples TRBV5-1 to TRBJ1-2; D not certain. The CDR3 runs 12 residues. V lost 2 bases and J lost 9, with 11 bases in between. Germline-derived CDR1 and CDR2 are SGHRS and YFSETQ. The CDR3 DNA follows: TGCGCCAGCAGCTTTGAGGGAATGAGCTACACCTTC. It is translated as CASSFEGMSYTF.

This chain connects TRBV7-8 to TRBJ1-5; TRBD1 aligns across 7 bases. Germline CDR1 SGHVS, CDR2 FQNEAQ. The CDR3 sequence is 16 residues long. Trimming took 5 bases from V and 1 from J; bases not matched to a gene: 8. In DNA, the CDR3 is TGTGCCAGCAGCCCGAACAGGGGCAGGAGCAATCAGCCCCAGCATTTT. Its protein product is CASSPNRGRSNQPQHF.

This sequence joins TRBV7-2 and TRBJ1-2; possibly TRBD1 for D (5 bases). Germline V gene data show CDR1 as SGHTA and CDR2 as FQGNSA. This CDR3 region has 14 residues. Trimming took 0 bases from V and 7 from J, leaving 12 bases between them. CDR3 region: CASSLAGGLSGYTF. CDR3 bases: TGTGCCAGCAGCTTAGCGGGGGGATTGTCTGGCTACACCTTC. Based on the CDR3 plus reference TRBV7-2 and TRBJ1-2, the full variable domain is GAGVSQSPSNKVTEKGKDVELRCDPISGHTALYWYRQSLGQGLEFLIYFQGNSAPDKSGLPSDRFSAERTGGSVSTLTIQRTQQEDSAVYLCASSLAGGLSGYTFGSGTRLTVV.

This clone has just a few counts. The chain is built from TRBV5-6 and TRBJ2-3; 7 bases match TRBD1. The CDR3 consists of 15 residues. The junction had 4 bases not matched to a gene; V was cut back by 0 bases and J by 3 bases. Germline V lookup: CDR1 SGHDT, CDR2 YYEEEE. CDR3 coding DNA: TGTGCCAGCAGCTTGGTACAGGGGAGTACAGATACGCAGTATTTT. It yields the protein CASSLVQGSTDTQYF.

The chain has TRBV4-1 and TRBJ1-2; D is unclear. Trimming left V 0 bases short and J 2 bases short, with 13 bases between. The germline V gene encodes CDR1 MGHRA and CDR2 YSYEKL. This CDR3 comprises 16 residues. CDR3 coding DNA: TGCGCCAGCAGCCAAGATACTGGCGGGCAGAACTATGGCTACACCTTC. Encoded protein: CASSQDTGGQNYGYTF.

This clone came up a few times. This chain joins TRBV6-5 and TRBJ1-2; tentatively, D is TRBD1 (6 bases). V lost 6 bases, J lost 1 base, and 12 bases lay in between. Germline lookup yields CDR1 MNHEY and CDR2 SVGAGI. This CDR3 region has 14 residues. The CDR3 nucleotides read TGTGCCAGCAGCCGGGACAAGGTTAACTATGGCTACACCTTC. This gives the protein CASSRDKVNYGYTF.

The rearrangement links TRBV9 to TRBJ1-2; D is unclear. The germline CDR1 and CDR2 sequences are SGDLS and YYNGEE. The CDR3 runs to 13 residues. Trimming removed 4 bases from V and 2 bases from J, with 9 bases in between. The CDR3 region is CASSPAQNYGYTF. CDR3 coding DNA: TGTGCCAGCAGCCCTGCCCAGAACTATGGCTACACCTTC.

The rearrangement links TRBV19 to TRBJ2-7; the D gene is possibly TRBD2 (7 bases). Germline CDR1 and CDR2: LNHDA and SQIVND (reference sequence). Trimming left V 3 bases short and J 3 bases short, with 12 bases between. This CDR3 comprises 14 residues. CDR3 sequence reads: CASSIGEGVYEQYF. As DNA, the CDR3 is TGTGCCAGTAGTATCGGGGAGGGGGTCTACGAGCAGTACTTC.

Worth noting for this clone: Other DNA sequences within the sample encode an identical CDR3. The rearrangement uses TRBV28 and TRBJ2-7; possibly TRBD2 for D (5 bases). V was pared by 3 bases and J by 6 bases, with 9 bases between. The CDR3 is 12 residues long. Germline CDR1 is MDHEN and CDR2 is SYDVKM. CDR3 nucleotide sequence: TGTGCCAGCAGTTTGACTCGGGGCGAGCAGTACTTC. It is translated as CASSLTRGEQYF.

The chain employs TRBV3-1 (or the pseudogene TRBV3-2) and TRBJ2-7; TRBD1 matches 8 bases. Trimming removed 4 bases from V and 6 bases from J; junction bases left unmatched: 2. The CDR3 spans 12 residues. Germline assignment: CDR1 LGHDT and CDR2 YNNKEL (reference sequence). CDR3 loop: CASSRGTGEQYF. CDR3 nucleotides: TGTGCCAGCAGCCGAGGGACAGGCGAGCAGTACTTC.

For the CDR3, the DNA is TGTGCCAGTAGCCCCAGCGTTGCGAAACTGTTTTTT. It is translated as CASSPSVAKLFF. This sequence joins TRBV19 and TRBJ1-4; no reliable D call. CDR1 is LNHDA, CDR2 SQIVND, per germline (reference sequence). The CDR3 is 12 amino acids. The ends were cut back, 6 bases at V and 11 bases at J, with 13 bases in the middle.

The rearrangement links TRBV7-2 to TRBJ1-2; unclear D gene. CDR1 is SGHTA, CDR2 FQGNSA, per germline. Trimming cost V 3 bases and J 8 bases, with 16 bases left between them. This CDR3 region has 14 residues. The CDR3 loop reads CASSLGGRASGYTF. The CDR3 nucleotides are TGTGCCAGCAGCTTGGGAGGAAGGGCTAGCGGCTACACCTTC.

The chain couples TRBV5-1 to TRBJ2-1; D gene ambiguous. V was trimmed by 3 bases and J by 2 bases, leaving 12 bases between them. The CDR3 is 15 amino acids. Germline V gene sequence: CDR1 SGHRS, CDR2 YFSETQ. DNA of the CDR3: TGCGCCAGCAGCTCCGTGGGCCCTACCTACAATGAGCAGTTCTTC. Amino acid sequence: CASSSVGPTYNEQFF.

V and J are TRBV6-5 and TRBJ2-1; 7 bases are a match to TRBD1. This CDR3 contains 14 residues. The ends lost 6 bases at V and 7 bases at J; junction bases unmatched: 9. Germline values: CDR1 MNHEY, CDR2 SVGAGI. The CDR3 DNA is TGTGCCAGCAGCTCTCTCGACAGGGCGAATGAGCAGTTCTTC. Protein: CASSSLDRANEQFF.

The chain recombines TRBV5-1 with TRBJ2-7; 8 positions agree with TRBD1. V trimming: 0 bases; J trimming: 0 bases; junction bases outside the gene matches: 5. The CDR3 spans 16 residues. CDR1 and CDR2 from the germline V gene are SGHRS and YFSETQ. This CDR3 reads CASSLARQGASYEQYF. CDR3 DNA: TGCGCCAGCAGCTTGGCCCGGCAGGGGGCCTCCTACGAGCAGTACTTC.

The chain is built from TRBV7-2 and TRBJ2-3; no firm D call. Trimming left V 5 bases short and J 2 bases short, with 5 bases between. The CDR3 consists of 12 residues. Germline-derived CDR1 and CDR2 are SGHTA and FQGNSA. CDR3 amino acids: CASSLFTDTQYF. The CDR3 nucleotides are TGTGCCAGCAGCCTCTTCACAGATACGCAGTATTTT.

DNA for the CDR3: TGCGCCAGCAGCTTACGACAGGGGAAAGCAAGCAATCAGCCCCAGCATTTT. It encodes CASSLRQGKASNQPQHF. This chain uses TRBV5-1 with TRBJ1-5; 8 positions match TRBD1. The CDR3 contains 17 residues. The V segment lost 2 bases and the J segment 1 base; nucleotides outside the gene matches: 8. Germline CDR1 SGHRS, CDR2 YFSETQ.